Sequencing of this TCR beta chain was carried out in a study of blood T cell repertoires in COVID-19. In the original processing: Counts of nucleated cells, estimated from reference gene primer amplification, were obtained. Measured with immunoSEQ multiplex PCR; TCRdb has only the in-frame clones, and not every one. The D gene and trimming were derived from the DNA, and the V and J assignments and clone size from that table. This sample has approximately 270,000 clones, with approximately 85% found just once. Patients in Seattle were enrolled during active infection, then followed longitudinally. Germline CDR1 reads MNHNY; CDR2 reads SVGAGI (reference sequence). The CDR3 has 15 amino acids. With 6 bases clipped from V and 5 bases from J, the junction kept 8 bases outside the gene matches.

The sequenced material came from peripheral blood. The chain is built from TRBV6-6 and TRBJ2-7, with 12 nucleotides matching TRBD2. This TCR derives from a human donor with COVID-19, enrolled during active disease. The donor label of this sample is uncertain. The CDR3 DNA reads TGTGCCAGCAGGACCCTAGCGGGAGGGCCCCACGAGCAGTACTTC. This translates into CASRTLAGGPHEQYF.